This T cell receptor (beta chain) is from a study of blood T cell repertoires in COVID-19 (TCRdb year 2020). A note on the overall study: Samples from collaborators originated in the United States, Italy and Spain and spanned both the acute and convalescent phases of COVID-19. The prospective study material was composed of cDNA or gDNA derived from T cells, B-cell-depleted T cells, or PBMCs. The dataset comprised deeply sampled blood TCRbeta repertoires from subjects exposed to, actively infected with, or recovered from COVID-19. A freely available public database, intended as a resource for researchers studying the immune response to SARS-CoV-2, is where the repertoires were released. Samples came from the ongoing ImmuneRACE study (first 160 participants) plus 1,254 subjects from 6 global collaborators. The sample metadata nearly always contained a de-identified subject ID, COVID-19 status, age in years and sex. HLA class I and class II types, where available, came from metadata supplied by the sample provider rather than from assay-based typing. Findings and caveats that apply to the study as a whole: Clinical and demographic metadata were provided uncurated, with the amount varying by source and participant.

Turning to this clone: The clone's antigen remains unknown. No quality values exist for individual bases; no much larger clone is one base distant.

Each collaborating institution followed its own protocols to collect whole blood in K2EDTA tubes. For TCRbeta analysis, collaborator samples were shipped as frozen whole blood, as isolated PBMCs, or as DNA extracted from either sample type. Reading the germline V gene gives CDR1 MDHEN and CDR2 SYDVKM. The CDR3 runs 16 residues from the cysteine to the phenylalanine. The sequence is cut down to CDR3 DNA, 48 bases in frame from base 1. Compared with germline, V lacks 4 bases and J lacks 2 bases; bases without a gene match: 9. The immunoSEQ Assay, a bias-controlled multiplex PCR, was used to amplify TCRbeta CDR3 regions from genomic DNA. In the authors' own workflow: The number of nucleated cells in each sample was estimated by amplification of reference gene primers within the assay. To quantify the absolute abundance of each unique TCRbeta CDR3 rearrangement, sequence reads were collapsed and filtered. For each sample, productive Simpson clonality was calculated as the square root of Simpson's diversity index over productive rearrangements. The table was pulled from immuneACCESS by TCRdb, which kept in-frame rearrangements only. Such tables lose some clones; where checked, under half of the loss comes from unresolved V genes, and the rest has no known cause. D and trimming were read from the DNA, whereas the V and J calls and clone size are those reported in that table. This sample holds about 61,000 clones; 91% were observed only once. Around 9.4% of the sample is taken by the ten largest.

The sequence joins TRBV28 to TRBJ2-5, and 8 junctional nucleotides match TRBD1. The sample was peripheral blood. The sequence was collected from a human donor in a cohort sampled during active COVID-19. The CDR3 in this case is CASSSGQGRRQETQYF. The nucleotide sequence is TGTGCCAGCAGTTCCGGACAGGGCCGACGACAAGAGACCCAGTACTTC.